This T cell receptor (beta chain) was retrieved from a study of cytomegalovirus exposure and HLA in healthy donors. Whole-study results and caveats: Reports described diagnosis of cytomegalovirus status by the classifier as highly specific and sensitive. Altogether, 160 or so TCR beta chains were recorded as cytomegalovirus-associated.

J was trimmed by 2 bases and V by 4 bases; bases with no gene match: 8. The length of the CDR3 is 17 residues. Germline V gives CDR1 MDHEN, CDR2 SYDVKM. The donors were part of the validation cohort of more than 90 subjects. That cohort was separate from the first cohort, which comprised 700 or so subjects. The protocol was immunoSEQ multiplex PCR, while the TCRdb copy is restricted to in-frame clones and leaves out a portion. The sample yields roughly 68,000 clones, about 96% seen once. As to this clone: Its antigen is unknown.

The chain links TRBV28 to TRBJ1-5, with 10 nucleotides matching TRBD1. This clonotype was obtained from a man between 18 and 35 years old in good health and CMV-seronegative. The sequencing sample was made of PBMCs. The CDR3 region is CASSSGDRGHGNQPQHF. The DNA of the CDR3 is TGTGCCAGCAGTTCAGGAGACAGGGGGCATGGCAATCAGCCCCAGCATTTT.